What follows is one T cell receptor (beta chain) and its context. Its cognate antigen is unknown. This sample was included in a study of T cell responses to AZD1222 COVID-19 vaccine. Study background: Recipients boosted at about 4 weeks or about 12 weeks are pooled. Study conclusions and caveats: Just 5 to 7 AZD1222 recipients tested seropositive at baseline.

Libraries were prepared by immunoSEQ multiplex PCR; TCRdb keeps only in-frame clonotypes and omits some of them. This sample has around 160,000 clones, with 85% to 95% found just once. The CDR3 totals 13 residues. The V gene's germline CDR1 is LNHDA and CDR2 SQIVND (reference sequence). V lost 6 bases to trimming and J lost 4 bases; unmatched junction nucleotides: 3. The V gene is TRBV19, the J gene TRBJ1-2, with 9 bases matching TRBD1. The sequence was obtained from an adult in good health. The sequencing here drew on peripheral blood, taken on day 0 of AZD1222 vaccination. The CDR3 DNA sequence: TGTGCCAGTAGAACAGGGGGCGGCTATGGCTACACCTTC. Amino acid sequence: CASRTGGGYGYTF.